The T cell receptor (beta chain) under discussion was sequenced for a study of T cell repertoires in cytomegalovirus infection (dated 2019 in TCRdb). Background for the entire study: Because public TCR beta signatures pointed to carriage of CMV infection together with the matching HLA type, the HLA type of each donor mattered for the analysis. Results and caveats for the whole study, not just this receptor: In both this cohort and an independent roughly 400-donor cohort, the cumulative frequency of public TCR beta family members distinguished carriers of CMV infection plus the relevant HLA type. The ex vivo response was dominated by HLA-C-restricted CMV-specific TCR beta clonotypes, which also provided the single most frequent clonotype in two of eight donors.

TCRdb records Illumina HiSeq 1500 as the sequencer. Starting from the raw public reads, TCRdb applied fastp trimming at Q25, assembled clones with MiXCR and retained in-frame beta chains. Every CDR3 protein is listed once, alongside the most common genes and DNA of its rows. Here the sample has some 400,000 distinct CDR3 sequences; approximately 32% occur a single time. Of the sample, roughly an eighth is held by the ten largest clones. Details on this clonotype: Its antigen specificity is not known. A much larger clone lies one base from this, so it may be a read error. Since the CDR3 does not end with the conserved phenylalanine or tryptophan, this likely comes from a read error.

This sequence was found in a human donor in good health (CMV status not recorded). Some clones in this sample may be carry-over from other donors' samples. Sequencing input: PBMCs.

The DNA sequence is TGTGCCAGCAGCGCTGCTAGCGGGGGGGCTTACGAGCAGTACTGC. Protein translation: CASSAASGGAYEQYC. The rearrangement joined TRBV7-6 to TRBJ2-7; TRBD2 lines up with 12 middle nucleotides. Inclusive of both ends, the CDR3 amounts to 15 amino acids. Solely the CDR3 DNA is kept, with 45 bases framed from the first base. Ends trimmed: V by 5 bases, J by 4 bases; bases unmatched to a gene: 6. CDR1 and CDR2 (SGHVS, FNYEAQ) derive from the germline V gene.